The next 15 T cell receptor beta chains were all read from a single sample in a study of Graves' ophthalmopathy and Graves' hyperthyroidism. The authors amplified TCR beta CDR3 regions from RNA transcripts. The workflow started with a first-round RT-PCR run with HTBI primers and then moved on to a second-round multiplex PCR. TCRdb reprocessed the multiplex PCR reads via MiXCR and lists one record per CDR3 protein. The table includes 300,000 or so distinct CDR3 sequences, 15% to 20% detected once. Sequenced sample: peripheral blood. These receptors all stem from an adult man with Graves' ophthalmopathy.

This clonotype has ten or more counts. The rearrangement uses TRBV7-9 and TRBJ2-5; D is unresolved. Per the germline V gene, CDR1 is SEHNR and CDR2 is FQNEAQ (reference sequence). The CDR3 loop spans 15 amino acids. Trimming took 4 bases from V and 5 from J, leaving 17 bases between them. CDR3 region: CASSSGAYLEETQYF. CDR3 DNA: TGTGCCAGCAGCTCCGGTGCCTACCTGGAGGAGACCCAGTACTTC. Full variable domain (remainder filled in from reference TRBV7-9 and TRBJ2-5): DTGVSQNPRHKITKRGQNVTFRCDPISEHNRLYWYRQTLGQGPEFLTYFQNEAQLEKSRLLSDRFSAERPKGSFSTLEIQRTEQGDSAMYLCASSSGAYLEETQYFGPGTRLLVL.

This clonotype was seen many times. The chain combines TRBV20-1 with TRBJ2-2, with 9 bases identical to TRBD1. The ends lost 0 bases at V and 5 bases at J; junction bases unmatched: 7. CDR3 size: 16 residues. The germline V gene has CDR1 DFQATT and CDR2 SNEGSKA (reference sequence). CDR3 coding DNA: TGCAGTGCTAGAGATTCTCGACAGGGGGAAACCGGGGAGCTGTTTTTT. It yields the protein CSARDSRQGETGELFF.

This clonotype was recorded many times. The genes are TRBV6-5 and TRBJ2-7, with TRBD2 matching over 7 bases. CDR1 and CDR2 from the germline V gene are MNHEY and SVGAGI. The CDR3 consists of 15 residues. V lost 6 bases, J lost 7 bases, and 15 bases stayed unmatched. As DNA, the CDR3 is TGTGCCAGCAGACCCCCCGGGACTACGGGTGGGGAGCAGTACTTC. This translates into CASRPPGTTGGEQYF.

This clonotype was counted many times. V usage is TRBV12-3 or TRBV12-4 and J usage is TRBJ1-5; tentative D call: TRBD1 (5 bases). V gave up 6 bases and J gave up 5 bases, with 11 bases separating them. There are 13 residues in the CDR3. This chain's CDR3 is CASRGEGDQPQHF. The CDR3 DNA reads TGTGCCAGCAGGGGGGAGGGTGATCAGCCCCAGCATTTT.

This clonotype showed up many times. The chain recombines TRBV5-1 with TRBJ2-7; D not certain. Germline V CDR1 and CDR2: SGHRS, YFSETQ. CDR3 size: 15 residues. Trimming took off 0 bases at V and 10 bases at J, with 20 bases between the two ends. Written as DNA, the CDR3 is TGCGCCAGCAGCTTGGATCAGTACAGAAGCTCCCACCAGTACTTC. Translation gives CASSLDQYRSSHQYF.

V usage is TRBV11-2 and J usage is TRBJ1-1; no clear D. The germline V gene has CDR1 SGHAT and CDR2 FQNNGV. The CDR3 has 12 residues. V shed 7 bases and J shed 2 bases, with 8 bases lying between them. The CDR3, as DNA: TGTGCCAGCAAAGGGTACAACACTGAAGCTTTCTTT. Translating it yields CASKGYNTEAFF.

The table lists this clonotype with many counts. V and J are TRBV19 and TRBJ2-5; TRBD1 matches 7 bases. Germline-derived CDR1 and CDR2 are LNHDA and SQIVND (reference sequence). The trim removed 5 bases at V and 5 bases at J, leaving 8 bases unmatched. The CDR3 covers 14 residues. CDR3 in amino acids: CASSVHRGEETQYF. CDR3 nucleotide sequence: TGTGCCAGTAGTGTTCACAGGGGAGAGGAGACCCAGTACTTC.

This CDR3 is CAAGRSRAPRPEQYF. The CDR3 DNA reads as TGTGCCGCGGGCCGTTCCCGGGCCCCCCGGCCCGAGCAGTACTTC. The gene calls are TRBV28 and TRBJ2-7, with a weak D call TRBD2 (5 bases). This CDR3 has 15 amino acids. Germline loops: CDR1 MDHEN, CDR2 SYDVKM. Trimming left V 11 bases short and J 6 bases short, with 26 bases between.

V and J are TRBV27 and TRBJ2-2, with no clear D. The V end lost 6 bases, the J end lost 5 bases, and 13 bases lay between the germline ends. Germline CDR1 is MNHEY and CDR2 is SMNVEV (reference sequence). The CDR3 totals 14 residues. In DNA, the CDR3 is TGTGCCAGCAGCCAGAAGGCTAGGACCGGGGAGCTGTTTTTT. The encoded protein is CASSQKARTGELFF.

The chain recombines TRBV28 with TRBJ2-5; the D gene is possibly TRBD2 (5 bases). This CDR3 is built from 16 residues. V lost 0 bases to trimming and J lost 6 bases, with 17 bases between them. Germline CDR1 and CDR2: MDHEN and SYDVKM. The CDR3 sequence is CASSLWIYDGDQTQYF. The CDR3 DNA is TGTGCCAGCAGTTTATGGATATATGACGGGGATCAGACCCAGTACTTC.

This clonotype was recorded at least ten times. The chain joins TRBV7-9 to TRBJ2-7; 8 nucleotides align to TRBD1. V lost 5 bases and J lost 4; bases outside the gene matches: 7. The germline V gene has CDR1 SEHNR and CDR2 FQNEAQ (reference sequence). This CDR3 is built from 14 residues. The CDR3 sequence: CASSLRTGKYEQYF. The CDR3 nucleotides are TGTGCCAGCAGCCTTAGGACAGGGAAGTACGAGCAGTACTTC.

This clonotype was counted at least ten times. This CDR3 is CSATEGGSPLHF. The CDR3 DNA sequence: TGCAGTGCTACGGAGGGTGGTTCACCCCTCCACTTT. The V call is TRBV20-1, the J call TRBJ1-6; D is unclear. This CDR3 spans 12 amino acids. With 4 bases removed from V and 9 bases from J, the gap between germline ends came to 10 bases. Germline CDR1 and CDR2: DFQATT and SNEGSKA (reference sequence).

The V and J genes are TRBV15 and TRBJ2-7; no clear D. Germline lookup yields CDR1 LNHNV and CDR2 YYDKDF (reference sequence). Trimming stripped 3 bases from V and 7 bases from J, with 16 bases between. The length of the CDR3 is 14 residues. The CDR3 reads CATSRGSNYGEQYF. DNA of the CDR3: TGTGCCACCAGCAGGGGGTCGAATTATGGAGAGCAGTACTTC.

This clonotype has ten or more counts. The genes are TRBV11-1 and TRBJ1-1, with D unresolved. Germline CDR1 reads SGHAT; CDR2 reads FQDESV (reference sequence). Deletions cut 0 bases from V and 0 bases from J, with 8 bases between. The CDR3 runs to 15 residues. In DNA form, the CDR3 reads TGTGCCAGCAGCTTAGCCAACTCGGTGAACACTGAAGCTTTCTTT. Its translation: CASSLANSVNTEAFF.

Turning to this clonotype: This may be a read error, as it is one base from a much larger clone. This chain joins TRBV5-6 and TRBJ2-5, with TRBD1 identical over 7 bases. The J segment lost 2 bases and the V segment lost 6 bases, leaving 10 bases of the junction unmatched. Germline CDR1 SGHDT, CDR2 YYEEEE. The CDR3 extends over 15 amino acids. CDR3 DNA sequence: TGTGCCAGCACCAACGGGACAGTCCTTCAAGAGACCCAGTACTTC. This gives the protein CASTNGTVLQETQYF.